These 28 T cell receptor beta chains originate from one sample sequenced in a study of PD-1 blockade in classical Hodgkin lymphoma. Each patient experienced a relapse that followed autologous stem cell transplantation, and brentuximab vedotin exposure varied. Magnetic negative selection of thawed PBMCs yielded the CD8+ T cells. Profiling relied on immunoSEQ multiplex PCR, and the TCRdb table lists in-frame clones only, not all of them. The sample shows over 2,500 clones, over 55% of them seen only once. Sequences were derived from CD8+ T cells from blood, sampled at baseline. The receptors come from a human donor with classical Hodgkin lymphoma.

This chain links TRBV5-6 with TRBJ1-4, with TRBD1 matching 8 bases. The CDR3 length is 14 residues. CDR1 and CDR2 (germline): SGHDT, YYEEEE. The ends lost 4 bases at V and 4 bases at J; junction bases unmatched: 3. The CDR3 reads CASSGTGDNEKLFF. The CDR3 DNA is TGTGCCAGCAGCGGGACAGGAGATAATGAAAAACTGTTTTTT.

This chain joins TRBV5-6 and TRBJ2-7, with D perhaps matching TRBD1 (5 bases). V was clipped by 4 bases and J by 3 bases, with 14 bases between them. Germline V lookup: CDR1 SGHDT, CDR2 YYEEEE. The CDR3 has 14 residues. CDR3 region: CASSDSPKGYEQYF. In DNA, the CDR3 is TGTGCCAGCAGCGACAGCCCAAAGGGCTACGAGCAGTACTTC.

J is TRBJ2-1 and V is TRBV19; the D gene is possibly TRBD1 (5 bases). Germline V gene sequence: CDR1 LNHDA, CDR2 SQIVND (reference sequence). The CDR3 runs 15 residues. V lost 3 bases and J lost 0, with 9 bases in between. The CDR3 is CASSMGLSSYNEQFF. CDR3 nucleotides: TGTGCCAGTAGTATGGGGCTTAGCTCCTACAATGAGCAGTTCTTC.

This chain's CDR3 is CASSSLGTDGYTF. CDR3 sequence (DNA): TGTGCCAGCAGCTCCCTTGGGACAGATGGCTACACCTTC. This chain links TRBV5-5 with TRBJ1-2; 7 bases map to TRBD1. V lost 3 bases, J lost 6 bases, and 5 bases stayed unmatched. Germline-derived CDR1 and CDR2 are SGHKS and YYEKEE (reference sequence). This CDR3 spans 13 amino acids.

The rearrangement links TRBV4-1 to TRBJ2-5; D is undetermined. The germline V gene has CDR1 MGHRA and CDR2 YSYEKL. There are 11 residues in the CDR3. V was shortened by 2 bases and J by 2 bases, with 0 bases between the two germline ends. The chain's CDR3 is CASSQQETQYF. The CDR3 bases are TGCGCCAGCAGCCAACAAGAGACCCAGTACTTC.

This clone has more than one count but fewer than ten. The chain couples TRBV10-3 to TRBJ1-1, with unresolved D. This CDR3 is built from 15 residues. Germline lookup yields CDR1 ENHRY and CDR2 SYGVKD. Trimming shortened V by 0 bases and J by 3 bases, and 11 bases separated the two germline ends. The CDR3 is CAISESMPPHTEAFF. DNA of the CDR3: TGTGCCATCAGTGAGTCTATGCCCCCGCACACTGAAGCTTTCTTT.

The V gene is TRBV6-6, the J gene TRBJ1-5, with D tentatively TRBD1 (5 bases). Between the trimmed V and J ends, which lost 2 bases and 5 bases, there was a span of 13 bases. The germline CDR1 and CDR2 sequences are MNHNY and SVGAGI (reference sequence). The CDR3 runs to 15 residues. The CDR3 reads CASSYTRARDQPQHF. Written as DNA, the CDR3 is TGTGCCAGCAGTTACACCAGGGCTCGGGATCAGCCCCAGCATTTT.

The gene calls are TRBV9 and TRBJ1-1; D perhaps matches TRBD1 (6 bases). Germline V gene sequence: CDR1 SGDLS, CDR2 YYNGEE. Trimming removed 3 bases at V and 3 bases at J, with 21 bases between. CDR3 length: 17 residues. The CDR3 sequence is CASSEEGDVGLDTEAFF. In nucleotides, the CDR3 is TGTGCCAGCAGCGAAGAGGGGGATGTGGGCCTTGACACTGAAGCTTTCTTT.

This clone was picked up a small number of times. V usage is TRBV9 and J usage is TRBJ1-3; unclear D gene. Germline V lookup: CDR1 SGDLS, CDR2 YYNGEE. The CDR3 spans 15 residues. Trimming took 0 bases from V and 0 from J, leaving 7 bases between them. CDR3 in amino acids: CASSVDGSSGNTIYF. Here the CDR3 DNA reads TGTGCCAGCAGCGTAGACGGGAGCTCTGGAAACACCATATATTTT. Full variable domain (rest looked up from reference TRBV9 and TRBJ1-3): DSGVTQTPKHLITATGQRVTLRCSPRSGDLSVYWYQQSLDQGLQFLIQYYNGEERAKGNILERFSAQQFPDLHSELNLSSLELGDSALYFCASSVDGSSGNTIYFGEGSWLTVV.

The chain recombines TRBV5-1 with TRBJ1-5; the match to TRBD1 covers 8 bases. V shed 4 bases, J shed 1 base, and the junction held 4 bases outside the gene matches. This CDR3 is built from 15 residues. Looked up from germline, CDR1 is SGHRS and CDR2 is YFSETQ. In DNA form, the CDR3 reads TGCGCCAGCAGCCTCGACAGGGGAAGCAATCAGCCCCAGCATTTT. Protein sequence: CASSLDRGSNQPQHF.

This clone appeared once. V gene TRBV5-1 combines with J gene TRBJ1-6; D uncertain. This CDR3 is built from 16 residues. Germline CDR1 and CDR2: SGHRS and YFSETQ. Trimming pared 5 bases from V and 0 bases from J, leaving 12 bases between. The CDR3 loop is CASRETVSSYNSPLHF. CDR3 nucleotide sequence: TGCGCCAGCAGGGAGACGGTGAGCTCCTATAATTCACCCCTCCACTTT.

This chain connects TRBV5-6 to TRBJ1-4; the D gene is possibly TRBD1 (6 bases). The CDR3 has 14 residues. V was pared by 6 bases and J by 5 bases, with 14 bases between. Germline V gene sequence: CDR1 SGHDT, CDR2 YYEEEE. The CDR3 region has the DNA TGTGCCAGCACCCTCGACAGGTTGAATGAAAAACTGTTTTTT. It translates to CASTLDRLNEKLFF.

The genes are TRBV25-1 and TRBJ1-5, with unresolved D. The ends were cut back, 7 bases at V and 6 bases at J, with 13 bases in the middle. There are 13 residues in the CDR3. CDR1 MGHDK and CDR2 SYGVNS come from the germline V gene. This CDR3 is CASTDGESQPQHF. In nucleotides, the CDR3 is TGTGCCAGCACCGATGGGGAGAGTCAGCCCCAGCATTTT.

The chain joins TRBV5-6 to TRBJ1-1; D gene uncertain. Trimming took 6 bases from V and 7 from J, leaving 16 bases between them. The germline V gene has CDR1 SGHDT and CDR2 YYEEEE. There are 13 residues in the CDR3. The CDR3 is CASNPGASLEAFF. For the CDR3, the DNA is TGTGCCAGCAACCCCGGAGCTTCCCTTGAAGCTTTCTTT.

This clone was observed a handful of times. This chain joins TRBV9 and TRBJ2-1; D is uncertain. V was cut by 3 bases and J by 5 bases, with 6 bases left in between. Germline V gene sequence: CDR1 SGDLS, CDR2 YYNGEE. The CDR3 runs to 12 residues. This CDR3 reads CASSGWDNEQFF. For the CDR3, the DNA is TGTGCCAGCAGCGGGTGGGACAATGAGCAGTTCTTC.

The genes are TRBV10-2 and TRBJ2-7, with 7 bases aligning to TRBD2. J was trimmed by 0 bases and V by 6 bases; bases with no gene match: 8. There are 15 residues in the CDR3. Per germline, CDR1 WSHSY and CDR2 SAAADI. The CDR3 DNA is TGCGCCAGCAGCGGGGGGTCTCTTTACTCCTACGAGCAGTACTTC. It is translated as CASSGGSLYSYEQYF.

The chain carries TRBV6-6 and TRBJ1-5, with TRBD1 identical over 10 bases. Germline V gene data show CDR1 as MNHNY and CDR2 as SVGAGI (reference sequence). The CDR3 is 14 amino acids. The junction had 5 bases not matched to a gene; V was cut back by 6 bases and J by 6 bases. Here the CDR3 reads CASRGGTGAQPQHF. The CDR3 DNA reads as TGTGCCAGCAGAGGCGGGACAGGGGCTCAGCCCCAGCATTTT.

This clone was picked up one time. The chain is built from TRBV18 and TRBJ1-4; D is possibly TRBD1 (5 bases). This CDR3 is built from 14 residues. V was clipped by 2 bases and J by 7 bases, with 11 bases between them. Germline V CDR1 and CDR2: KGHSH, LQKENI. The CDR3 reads CASSPGDGFEKLFF. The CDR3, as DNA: TGTGCCAGCTCACCAGGGGACGGGTTTGAAAAACTGTTTTTT.

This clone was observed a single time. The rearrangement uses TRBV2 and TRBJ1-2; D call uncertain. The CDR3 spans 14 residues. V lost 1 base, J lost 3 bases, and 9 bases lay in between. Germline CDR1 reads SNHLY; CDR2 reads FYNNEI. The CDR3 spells CASSEDSRDYGYTF. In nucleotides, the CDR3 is TGTGCCAGCAGTGAAGACTCAAGAGACTATGGCTACACCTTC.

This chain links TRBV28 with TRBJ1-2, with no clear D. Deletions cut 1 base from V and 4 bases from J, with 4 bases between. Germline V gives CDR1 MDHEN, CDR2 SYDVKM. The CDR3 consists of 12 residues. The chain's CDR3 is CASSLSGYGYTF. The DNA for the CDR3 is TGTGCCAGCAGTTTATCCGGCTATGGCTACACCTTC.

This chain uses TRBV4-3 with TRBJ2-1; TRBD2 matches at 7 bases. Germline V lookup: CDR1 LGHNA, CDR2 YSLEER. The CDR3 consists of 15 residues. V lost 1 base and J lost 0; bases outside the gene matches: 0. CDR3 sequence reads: CASSQAGGSYNEQFF. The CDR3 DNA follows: TGCGCCAGCAGCCAAGCGGGGGGCTCCTACAATGAGCAGTTCTTC.

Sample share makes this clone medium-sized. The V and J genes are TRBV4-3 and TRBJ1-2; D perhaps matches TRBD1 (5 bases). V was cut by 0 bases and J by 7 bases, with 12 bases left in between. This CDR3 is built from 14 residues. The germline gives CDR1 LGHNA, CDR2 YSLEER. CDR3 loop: CASSQDARVGGYTF. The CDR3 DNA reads TGCGCCAGCAGCCAAGATGCCAGGGTCGGTGGCTACACCTTC.

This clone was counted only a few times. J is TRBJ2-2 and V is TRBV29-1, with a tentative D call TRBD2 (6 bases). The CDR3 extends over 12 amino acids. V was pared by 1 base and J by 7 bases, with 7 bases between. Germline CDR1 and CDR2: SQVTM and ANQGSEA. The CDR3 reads CSVEVGGGELFF. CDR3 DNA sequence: TGCAGCGTTGAAGTGGGAGGCGGGGAGCTGTTTTTT.

CDR3 DNA: TGCGCCAGCAGCCAAGGGGTTGGCCCTGAAGCTTTCTTT. It yields the protein CASSQGVGPEAFF. The chain recombines TRBV4-1 with TRBJ1-1, with D uncertain. V lost 1 base and J lost 6, with 9 bases in between. This CDR3 is built from 13 residues. Germline V gene data show CDR1 as MGHRA and CDR2 as YSYEKL.

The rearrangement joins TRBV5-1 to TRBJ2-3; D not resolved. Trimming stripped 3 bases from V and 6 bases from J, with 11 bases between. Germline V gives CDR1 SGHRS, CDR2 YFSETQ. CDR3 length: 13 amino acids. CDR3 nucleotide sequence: TGCGCCAGCAGCTCCCCACCCCCGGATACGCAGTATTTT. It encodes CASSSPPPDTQYF. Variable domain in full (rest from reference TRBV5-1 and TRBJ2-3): KAGVTQTPRYLIKTRGQQVTLSCSPISGHRSVSWYQQTPGQGLQFLFEYFSETQRNKGNFPGRFSGRQFSNSRSEMNVSTLELGDSALYLCASSSPPPDTQYFGPGTRLTVL.

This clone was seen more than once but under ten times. As DNA, the CDR3 is TGTGCCATCCTAACCCCTGGCCCCGGGGAGCTGTTTTTT. This sequence encodes CAILTPGPGELFF. The rearrangement links TRBV10-3 to TRBJ2-2; D call uncertain. Germline V CDR1 and CDR2: ENHRY, SYGVKD. The CDR3 runs to 13 residues. The V gene lost 8 bases and the J gene lost 6 bases, with 13 bases spanning the gap.

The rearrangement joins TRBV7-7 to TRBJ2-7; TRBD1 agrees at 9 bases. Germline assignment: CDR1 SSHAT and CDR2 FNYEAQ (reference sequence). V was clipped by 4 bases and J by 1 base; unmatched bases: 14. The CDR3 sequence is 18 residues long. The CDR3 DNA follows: TGTGCCAGCAGCTCCACAGATCCAGGACAGGGGAGGTCCTACGAGCAGTACTTC. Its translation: CASSSTDPGQGRSYEQYF.

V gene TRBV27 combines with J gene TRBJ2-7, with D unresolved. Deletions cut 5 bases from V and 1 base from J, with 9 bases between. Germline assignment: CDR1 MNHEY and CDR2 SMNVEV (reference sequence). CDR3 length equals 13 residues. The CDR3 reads CASSQTLSYEQYF. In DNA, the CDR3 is TGTGCCAGCAGTCAAACCCTTTCCTACGAGCAGTACTTC.